This T cell receptor beta chain was profiled in a study of beta chain features in type 1 diabetes. General study findings and limits: Shortening of TCRB CDR3s, moderate but significant, appeared in all four CD4+ subsets of Type 1 diabetes patients. Reads derived from cDNA could over-represent cells showing high TCR expression.

Every isolated RNA sample was fully reverse transcribed, so sequencing captured expressed TCRB transcripts. Measured with immunoSEQ multiplex PCR; TCRdb has only the in-frame clones, and not every one. The data show some 190,000 clones, with approximately 8.1% seen just once and about 0.95% held by the top ten. Stem cell-like memory, regulatory, central memory and naive CD4+ cells were sorted via CD45RO/CCR7/CD25/CD127/CD95/CD27. The germline CDR1 and CDR2 sequences are MDHEN and SYDVKM. This CDR3 spans 14 amino acids. Trimming removed 6 bases at V and 2 bases at J, with 13 bases between. The table lists this clone with a few counts. What it binds is unknown.

The sequenced material came from central memory CD4+ T cells from blood. The rearrangement uses TRBV28 and TRBJ1-2, with TRBD1 as a possible D gene (5 bases). This TCR derives from a woman aged 40 to 49 with type 1 diabetes. Written as DNA, the CDR3 is TGTGCCAGCAGCCCCCGCGGGGCCAACTATGGCTACACCTTC. Its translation is CASSPRGANYGYTF.